These 9 T cell receptor beta chains were all obtained from the same sample, sequenced in a study of naive and memory T cell subsets. The beta constant-region primer was an equimolar mix of two oligonucleotides covering TRBC1 and TRBC2. MiXCR, applied by TCRdb to the UMI-ligation and nested PCR reads, yields one record per CDR3 protein. The data show around 27,000 distinct CDR3 sequences, 9.5% to 12% seen once. The sequencing sample was made of effector memory CD4+ T cells from blood. Sample subset: effector memory, CD45RA- CD27-. The receptors derive from a human donor in good health.

Concerning this clonotype: Germline is not matched at one junction end, which may reflect a read error. The CDR3 coding sequence is TGTTCCACCAGTGATTTTTACAATGAGCAGTTCTTC. It codes for CSTSDFYNEQFF. The chain is built from TRBV24-1 and TRBJ2-1; no reliable D call. Germline V lookup: CDR1 KGHDR, CDR2 SFDVKD. The CDR3 sequence is 12 residues long.

This chain links TRBV18 with TRBJ2-7, with 11 bases lining up with TRBD1. This CDR3 is built from 16 residues. Germline V CDR1 and CDR2: KGHSH, LQKENI. Unmatched junction bases numbered 9, after V lost 2 bases and J lost 6 bases. In DNA form, the CDR3 reads TGTGCCAGCTCACCAGTGGGACAGGGGGTCAGAGGCGAGCAGTACTTC. It is translated as CASSPVGQGVRGEQYF.

The table lists this clonotype with many counts. V and J are TRBV7-3 and TRBJ2-1; 9 bases are a match to TRBD1. Trimming at V came to 5 bases and at J to 5 bases, leaving 13 bases not matched to a gene. Germline-derived CDR1 and CDR2 are SGHTA and FQGTGA. There are 17 residues in the CDR3. This CDR3 is CASSPRPGGQGDNEQFF. The CDR3 DNA is TGTGCCAGCAGCCCTCGACCCGGGGGACAGGGCGACAATGAGCAGTTCTTC. Filled out from reference TRBV7-3 and TRBJ2-1, the complete variable domain reads GAGVSQTPSNKVTEKGKYVELRCDPISGHTALYWYRQSLGQGPEFLIYFQGTGAADDSGLPNDRFFAVRPEGSVSTLKIQRTERGDSAVYLCASSPRPGGQGDNEQFFGPGTRLTVL.

This clonotype was found a few times. The chain joins TRBV9 to TRBJ1-1, with D uncertain. Trimming removed 0 bases from V and 0 bases from J, with 12 bases in between. CDR1 SGDLS and CDR2 YYNGEE come from the germline V gene. The CDR3 runs 16 residues. In DNA form, the CDR3 reads TGTGCCAGCAGCGTAGGCGGGGTGCAGATGAACACTGAAGCTTTCTTT. Amino acids: CASSVGGVQMNTEAFF.

This clonotype showed up just a few times. The chain uses TRBV6-6 and TRBJ1-3; no reliable D call. The CDR3 contains 15 residues. V was pared by 6 bases and J by 0 bases, with 12 bases between. Germline V CDR1 and CDR2: MNHNY, SVGAGI (reference sequence). The CDR3: CASSLGPSSGNTIYF. In DNA form, the CDR3 reads TGTGCCAGCAGCCTAGGGCCAAGCTCTGGAAACACCATATATTTT.

V is TRBV20-1 and J is TRBJ1-5; D unclear. Germline assignment: CDR1 DFQATT and CDR2 SNEGSKA (reference sequence). V lost 3 bases and J 2 bases, leaving 17 bases between the germline ends. CDR3 length: 16 amino acids. CDR3 DNA sequence: TGCAGTGCTAGGCCGCCTTATGCAGGTGGCAATCAGCCCCAGCATTTT. This translates into CSARPPYAGGNQPQHF.

This clonotype was seen a handful of times. The gene calls are TRBV3-1 and TRBJ2-3, with a tentative D call TRBD2 (6 bases). From germline, CDR1 is LGHDT and CDR2 YNNKEL (reference sequence). CDR3 length equals 14 residues. Trimming took off 2 bases at V and 4 bases at J, with 10 bases between the two ends. CDR3 sequence reads: CASSQQLAADTQYF. The CDR3 DNA is TGTGCCAGCAGCCAACAACTAGCAGCAGATACGCAGTATTTT.

This clonotype was detected many times. V is TRBV3-1 and J is TRBJ2-7; D is undetermined. This CDR3 is built from 13 residues. V was cut by 1 base and J by 4 bases, with 8 bases left in between. CDR1 and CDR2 (germline): LGHDT, YNNKEL (reference sequence). The CDR3 bases are TGTGCCAGCAGCCAAGTCCCGGATTACGAGCAGTACTTC. Translated, it gives CASSQVPDYEQYF.

This sequence joins TRBV6-2 or TRBV6-3 and TRBJ2-2; 9 bases align to TRBD2. CDR3 size: 19 residues. Germline V gene lookup returns CDR1 MNHEY and CDR2 SVGEGT. J lost 1 base, V lost 7 bases, and 16 bases had no gene match. In DNA form, the CDR3 reads TGTGCCAGCAATAGCTTACGAGGGCTAGCGGGGCTGAACACCGGGGAGCTGTTTTTT. This codes for CASNSLRGLAGLNTGELFF.